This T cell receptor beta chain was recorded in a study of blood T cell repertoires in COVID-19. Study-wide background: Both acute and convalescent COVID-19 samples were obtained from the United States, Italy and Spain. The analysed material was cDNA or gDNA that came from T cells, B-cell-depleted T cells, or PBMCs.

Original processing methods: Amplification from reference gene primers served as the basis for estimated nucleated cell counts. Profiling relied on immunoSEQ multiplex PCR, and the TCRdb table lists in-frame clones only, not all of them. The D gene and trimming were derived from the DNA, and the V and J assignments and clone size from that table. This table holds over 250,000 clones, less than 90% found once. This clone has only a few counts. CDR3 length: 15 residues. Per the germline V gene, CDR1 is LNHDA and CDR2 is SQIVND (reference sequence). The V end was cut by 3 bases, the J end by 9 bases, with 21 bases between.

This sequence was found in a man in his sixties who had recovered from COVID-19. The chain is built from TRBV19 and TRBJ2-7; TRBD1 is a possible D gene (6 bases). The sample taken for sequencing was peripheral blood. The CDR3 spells CASSIHRARDHPQYF. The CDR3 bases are TGTGCCAGTAGTATCCACAGGGCCAGAGACCACCCGCAGTACTTC.